A single sample gave rise to the 30 T cell receptor beta chains below, sequenced in a study of blood T cell repertoires in COVID-19. Assay used: immunoSEQ multiplex PCR; TCRdb lists only in-frame clones, some missing. This sample yields about 89,000 clones, of which 91% are seen a single time; about 2.3% belongs to the top ten. Sequencing was done on a sample of peripheral blood. All receptors derive from a human donor with active COVID-19. The donor label of this sample is uncertain.

The genes are TRBV15 and TRBJ2-4, with D possibly matching TRBD2 (5 bases). There are 17 residues in the CDR3. Germline CDR1 reads LNHNV; CDR2 reads YYDKDF (reference sequence). Trimming shortened V by 6 bases and J by 7 bases, and 25 bases separated the two germline ends. The CDR3 nucleotides are TGTGCCACCAGTACGATCGGGGAATCGGTGGAGAAGAACATTCAGTACTTC. Its protein is CATSTIGESVEKNIQYF.

CDR3 protein: CSASLLVADTQYF. The CDR3, as DNA: TGCAGTGCTAGTCTCTTAGTCGCAGATACGCAGTATTTT. This chain uses TRBV20-1 with TRBJ2-3; D is unclear. V was cut by 3 bases and J by 4 bases, with 11 bases left in between. Germline CDR1 DFQATT, CDR2 SNEGSKA (reference sequence). There are 13 residues in the CDR3.

V gene TRBV5-1 combines with J gene TRBJ2-2, with D possibly being TRBD2 (6 bases). The CDR3 is 15 residues long. The germline gives CDR1 SGHRS, CDR2 YFSETQ. The V and J ends lost 0 bases and 5 bases respectively, with 11 bases between them. For the CDR3, the DNA is TGCGCCAGCAGCTTGGTCGGGGGAGCGACCGGGGAGCTGTTTTTT. Protein product: CASSLVGGATGELFF.

This chain links TRBV6-5 with TRBJ1-6; 10 bases are shared with TRBD1. Trimming cost V 8 bases and J 7 bases; bases outside gene matches: 8. CDR3 length equals 15 residues. Germline loops: CDR1 MNHEY, CDR2 SVGAGI. CDR3 region: CASGRSGQGNSPLHF. The CDR3 DNA follows: TGTGCCAGCGGACGCTCGGGACAGGGGAATTCACCCCTCCACTTT.

The chain carries TRBV6-2 or TRBV6-3 and TRBJ2-7; TRBD1 is a possible D gene (6 bases). CDR1 and CDR2 (germline): MNHEY, SVGEGT. V gave up 5 bases and J gave up 1 base, with 12 bases separating them. The CDR3 has 14 residues. CDR3 nucleotides: TGTGCCAGCAGTCCCACAGGGAGTTCCTACGAGCAGTACTTC. Amino acids: CASSPTGSSYEQYF.

The chain employs TRBV3-1 (or the pseudogene TRBV3-2) and TRBJ2-5, with D possibly matching TRBD1 (5 bases). V was pared by 1 base and J by 1 base, with 10 bases between. CDR3 length: 15 amino acids. The germline CDR1 and CDR2 sequences are LGHDT and YNNKEL (reference sequence). The CDR3 reads CASSQVLGLQETQYF. CDR3 nucleotide sequence: TGTGCCAGCAGCCAAGTGTTGGGGCTCCAAGAGACCCAGTACTTC.

The chain recombines TRBV7-2 with TRBJ2-1; a weak D match, TRBD2 (6 bases). CDR1 and CDR2 from the germline V gene are SGHTA and FQGNSA. This CDR3 spans 17 amino acids. The V and J ends lost 5 bases and 4 bases respectively, with 21 bases between them. This CDR3 reads CASSDPVGGVKYNEQFF. The CDR3 DNA follows: TGTGCCAGCAGCGACCCGGTGGGCGGGGTCAAATACAATGAGCAGTTCTTC.

V usage is TRBV4-1 and J usage is TRBJ2-7; possibly TRBD1 for D (5 bases). Trimming took off 3 bases at V and 2 bases at J, with 11 bases between the two ends. The CDR3 spans 14 residues. Looked up from germline, CDR1 is MGHRA and CDR2 is YSYEKL. CDR3 nucleotides: TGCGCCAGCAGCCACCCCGCAGGGACCTACGAGCAGTACTTC. Encoded protein: CASSHPAGTYEQYF.

V is TRBV5-8 and J is TRBJ2-1; a possible D gene is TRBD2 (6 bases). CDR1 SGHTS and CDR2 YDEGEE come from the germline V gene. V dropped 0 bases and J dropped 0 bases, with 16 bases sitting between them. CDR3 length: 18 amino acids. The CDR3 is CASSLGGLAVSSYNEQFF. CDR3 in DNA: TGTGCCAGCAGCTTGGGAGGGTTAGCGGTGAGCTCCTACAATGAGCAGTTCTTC. The complete variable domain, with remaining parts taken from reference TRBV5-8 and TRBJ2-1, reads EAGVTQSPTHLIKTRGQQATLRCSPISGHTSVYWYQQALGLGLQFLLWYDEGEERNRGNFPPRFSGRQFPNYSSELNVNALELEDSALYLCASSLGGLAVSSYNEQFFGPGTRLTVL.

The V call is TRBV7-2, the J call TRBJ2-2; no clear D. Germline CDR1 SGHTA, CDR2 FQGNSA. The CDR3 covers 14 residues. Trimming cost V 1 base and J 6 bases, with 9 bases left between them. The CDR3 region has the DNA TGTGCCAGCAGCTTAGGTTCCGAGGCCGGGGAGCTGTTTTTT. This codes for CASSLGSEAGELFF. Variable domain in full (rest from reference TRBV7-2 and TRBJ2-2): GAGVSQSPSNKVTEKGKDVELRCDPISGHTALYWYRQSLGQGLEFLIYFQGNSAPDKSGLPSDRFSAERTGGSVSTLTIQRTQQEDSAVYLCASSLGSEAGELFFGEGSRLTVL.

The chain couples TRBV7-2 to TRBJ1-4, with D possibly matching TRBD1 (5 bases). The CDR3 is 12 residues long. V shed 5 bases and J shed 10 bases, with 11 bases lying between them. In germline, CDR1 is SGHTA, CDR2 FQGNSA. Written as DNA, the CDR3 is TGTGCCAGCAGCGTCCCCGGGGGAAAACTGTTTTTT. Its protein product is CASSVPGGKLFF.

The genes are TRBV5-1 and TRBJ1-1; D ambiguous. CDR3 length equals 15 residues. The V gene's germline CDR1 is SGHRS and CDR2 YFSETQ. Deletions cut 0 bases from V and 0 bases from J, with 9 bases between. The CDR3 DNA follows: TGCGCCAGCAGCTTGGTGGGCAGGATGAACACTGAAGCTTTCTTT. Protein product: CASSLVGRMNTEAFF.

The V gene is TRBV27, the J gene TRBJ2-7; 9 bases agree with TRBD1. This CDR3 has 14 amino acids. V lost 6 bases and J lost 5; bases outside the gene matches: 8. Per the germline V gene, CDR1 is MNHEY and CDR2 is SMNVEV (reference sequence). The CDR3 is CASRSLDRGHEQYF. CDR3 nucleotides: TGTGCCAGCAGGTCCCTGGACAGGGGTCACGAGCAGTACTTC.

This rearrangement joins TRBV7-9 to TRBJ2-5; perhaps TRBD1 as D (5 bases). V lost 1 base, J lost 2 bases, and 11 bases lay in between. CDR3 length: 15 amino acids. Germline V lookup: CDR1 SEHNR, CDR2 FQNEAQ (reference sequence). CDR3 amino acids: CASSLGTPSQETQYF. The DNA for the CDR3 is TGTGCCAGCAGCTTAGGGACACCTTCACAAGAGACCCAGTACTTC. The full variable domain, completed using reference TRBV7-9 and TRBJ2-5, is DTGVSQNPRHKITKRGQNVTFRCDPISEHNRLYWYRQTLGQGPEFLTYFQNEAQLEKSRLLSDRFSAERPKGSFSTLEIQRTEQGDSAMYLCASSLGTPSQETQYFGPGTRLLVL.

The rearrangement links TRBV6-5 to TRBJ1-1, with no clear D. In germline, CDR1 is MNHEY, CDR2 SVGAGI. The CDR3 is made up of 14 amino acids. V lost 2 bases and J 6 bases, leaving 13 bases between the germline ends. The CDR3 DNA reads as TGTGCCAGCAGTTACGATCGGGGAAACGCTGAAGCTTTCTTT. Amino acid sequence: CASSYDRGNAEAFF.

V usage is TRBV24-1 and J usage is TRBJ2-3; D is possibly TRBD1 (6 bases). Germline CDR1 and CDR2: KGHDR and SFDVKD. Trimming removed 4 bases at V and 4 bases at J, with 14 bases between. There are 15 residues in the CDR3. CDR3 in amino acids: CATSDPGESSDTQYF. The CDR3 region has the DNA TGTGCCACCAGTGACCCAGGGGAGTCCTCAGATACGCAGTATTTT.

This clone has only a few counts. CDR3 nucleotides: TGTGCCATCAGTGAGAGTGAAGGTGGAGGGGGCGAAGGCTACACCTTC. It encodes CAISESEGGGGEGYTF. This chain joins TRBV10-3 and TRBJ1-2; 7 bases agree with TRBD1. Germline V gene sequence: CDR1 ENHRY, CDR2 SYGVKD. V was clipped by 2 bases and J by 8 bases; unmatched bases: 14. This CDR3 has 16 amino acids.

V is TRBV12-5 and J is TRBJ1-1, with 8 nucleotides matching TRBD1. This CDR3 has 15 residues. J lost 4 bases, V lost 1 base, and 5 bases had no gene match. The germline CDR1 and CDR2 sequences are LGHNT and FRNRAP. The CDR3 region is CASGLARTGTTEAFF. In DNA, the CDR3 is TGTGCTAGTGGTTTGGCCCGGACAGGGACCACTGAAGCTTTCTTT.

The CDR3 bases are TGCGCCAGCAGGTCAACTATCCTAACCGGGGAGCTGTTTTTT. Protein product: CASRSTILTGELFF. The J gene is TRBJ2-2, the V gene TRBV5-1; D gene ambiguous. The CDR3 extends over 14 amino acids. From germline, CDR1 is SGHRS and CDR2 YFSETQ. Trimming removed 5 bases from V and 5 bases from J, with 13 bases in between.

This clone occurred a few times. V is TRBV4-3 and J is TRBJ2-6, with 7 bases fitting TRBD1. Germline-derived CDR1 and CDR2 are LGHNA and YSLEER. This CDR3 has 19 amino acids. V gave up 0 bases and J gave up 3 bases; unmatched junction bases: 11. The CDR3 nucleotides read TGCGCCAGCAGCCAAGATGTCCAGGGGGACGTCGTTGGGGCCAACGTCCTGACTTTC. It is translated as CASSQDVQGDVVGANVLTF.

CDR3: CASSAGALASLNTEAFF. The CDR3 region has the DNA TGTGCCAGCAGCGCTGGGGCACTAGCGTCACTGAACACTGAAGCTTTCTTT. The chain joins TRBV7-2 to TRBJ1-1; possible D gene TRBD1, 5 bases. Trimming left V 5 bases short and J 0 bases short, with 19 bases between. The germline V gene has CDR1 SGHTA and CDR2 FQGNSA. The CDR3 has 17 residues.

The CDR3 reads CASRYRGRDYGYTF. The CDR3 region has the DNA TGTGCCAGTAGATACAGGGGGCGCGACTATGGCTACACCTTC. This chain connects TRBV19 to TRBJ1-2; 9 positions match TRBD1. J gave up 3 bases and V 6 bases, and 5 bases lay outside the gene matches. The CDR3 runs 14 residues. Germline V gives CDR1 LNHDA, CDR2 SQIVND (reference sequence).

The V call is TRBV3-1 (or the pseudogene TRBV3-2), the J call TRBJ2-3, with 14 bases identical to TRBD2. V lost 4 bases and J lost 4; bases outside the gene matches: 4. The CDR3 sequence is 16 residues long. Germline CDR1 reads LGHDT; CDR2 reads YNNKEL (reference sequence). CDR3 sequence reads: CASSLSTSGGADTQYF. The DNA of the CDR3 is TGTGCCAGCAGCCTCTCGACTAGCGGGGGGGCAGATACGCAGTATTTT.

The rearrangement joins TRBV9 to TRBJ1-2; 7 positions match TRBD1. CDR1 is SGDLS and CDR2 is YYNGEE in the germline V gene. The CDR3 runs 15 residues. With V trimmed by 1 base and J by 5 bases, 8 bases remained unmatched. CDR3 protein: CASSVTAGGGYGYTF. Written as DNA, the CDR3 is TGTGCCAGCAGCGTAACGGCAGGGGGTGGATATGGCTACACCTTC.

The gene calls are TRBV2 and TRBJ1-4; D is possibly TRBD1 (5 bases). Germline lookup yields CDR1 SNHLY and CDR2 FYNNEI. The length of the CDR3 is 15 residues. V was pared by 6 bases and J by 4 bases, with 15 bases between. The CDR3 DNA follows: TGTGCCAGCAGCAGGCAAGAGACAGTTAATGAAAAACTGTTTTTT. This translates into CASSRQETVNEKLFF.

The chain combines TRBV9 with TRBJ2-7; 8 bases agree with TRBD1. CDR3 length equals 15 residues. J was trimmed by 1 base and V by 5 bases; bases with no gene match: 8. CDR1 and CDR2 from the germline V gene are SGDLS and YYNGEE. The CDR3 bases are TGTGCCAGCAGTGACCGACAGGGGTGGTCCTACGAGCAGTACTTC. The encoded protein is CASSDRQGWSYEQYF.

This chain uses TRBV21-1 with TRBJ2-2; TRBD2 reflects the table's D call only, with no check against the DNA. TRBV21-1 has pseudogene status. The CDR3 is 18 residues long. The CDR3 DNA is TGTGCCAGCAGCCCCCGGTCCCTAGCGGGGGCCCCCACCGGGGAGCTGTTTTTT. Translation: CASSPRSLAGAPTGELFF.

This sequence joins TRBV5-1 and TRBJ1-1, with a weak D call TRBD1 (5 bases). V gave up 0 bases and J gave up 4 bases, with 16 bases separating them. Per germline, CDR1 SGHRS and CDR2 YFSETQ. The CDR3 contains 16 residues. CDR3 sequence (DNA): TGCGCCAGCAGCTTGGCCGAAGGGGCTTTTGGCACTGAAGCTTTCTTT. The encoded protein is CASSLAEGAFGTEAFF.

The chain recombines TRBV7-2 with TRBJ2-1; a weak D match, TRBD1 (6 bases). The CDR3 is 13 residues long. Trimming pared 4 bases from V and 15 bases from J, leaving 19 bases between. Looked up from germline, CDR1 is SGHTA and CDR2 is FQGNSA. As DNA, the CDR3 is TGTGCCAGCAGCTCTGCCCGTCAGGGGTATGGGTTCTTC. Its protein product is CASSSARQGYGFF.

V gene TRBV5-1 combines with J gene TRBJ1-1; possibly TRBD1 for D (6 bases). Trimming removed 1 base at V and 4 bases at J, with 8 bases between. This CDR3 has 13 residues. Germline-derived CDR1 and CDR2 are SGHRS and YFSETQ. The CDR3 nucleotides read TGCGCCAGCAGCTTGTTAGGGGGCACTGAAGCTTTCTTT. Amino acids: CASSLLGGTEAFF. The variable domain in full, completed from reference TRBV5-1 and TRBJ1-1, reads KAGVTQTPRYLIKTRGQQVTLSCSPISGHRSVSWYQQTPGQGLQFLFEYFSETQRNKGNFPGRFSGRQFSNSRSEMNVSTLELGDSALYLCASSLLGGTEAFFGQGTRLTVV.